In its sample, the clone carrying this TCR beta chain was seen many times. Its antigen is not identified. The entry originates in a study of T cells in Graves' hyperthyroidism and ophthalmopathy. Study-level findings and limits: Ophthalmopathy was predicted by the model a median of around 5.9 months ahead of onset.

It was considered stable Graves' hyperthyroidism when ophthalmopathy did not progress within 18 months. Source material for PBMCs was 10 ml fresh peripheral blood. Looked up from germline, CDR1 is ENHRY and CDR2 is SYGVKD. The CDR3 contains 17 residues. Deletions cut 8 bases from V and 1 base from J, with 23 bases between. RNA transcripts were the template for amplifying TCR beta CDR3 regions. The primer set for the first-round RT-PCR of the TCR CDR3 was HTBI. One entry per CDR3 protein, called by TCRdb with MiXCR from the multiplex PCR reads. The sample lists around 720,000 distinct CDR3 sequences, over 35% seen once, with around 30% in the top ten.

The sequence was collected from a woman in her forties with Graves' hyperthyroidism. Material: blood. The chain joins TRBV10-3 to TRBJ2-5; tentative D call: TRBD2 (6 bases). CDR3 sequence: CAIAGKEGPDIQETQYF. For the CDR3, the DNA is TGTGCCATCGCTGGGAAGGAGGGACCAGATATCCAAGAGACCCAGTACTTC.